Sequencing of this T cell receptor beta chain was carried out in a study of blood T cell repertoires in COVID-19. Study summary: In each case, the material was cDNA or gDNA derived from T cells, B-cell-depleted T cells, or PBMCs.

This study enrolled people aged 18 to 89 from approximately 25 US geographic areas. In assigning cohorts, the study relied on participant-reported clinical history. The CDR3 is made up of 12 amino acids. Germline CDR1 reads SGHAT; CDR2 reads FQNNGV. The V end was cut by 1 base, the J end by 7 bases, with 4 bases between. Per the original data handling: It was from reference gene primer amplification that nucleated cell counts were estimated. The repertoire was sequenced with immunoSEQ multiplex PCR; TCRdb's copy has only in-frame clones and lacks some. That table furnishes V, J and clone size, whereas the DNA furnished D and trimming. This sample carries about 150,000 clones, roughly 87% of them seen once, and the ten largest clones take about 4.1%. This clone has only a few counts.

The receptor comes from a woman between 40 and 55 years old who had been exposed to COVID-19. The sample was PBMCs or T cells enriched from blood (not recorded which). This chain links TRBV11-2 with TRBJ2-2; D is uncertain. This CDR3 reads CASSLAGGELFF. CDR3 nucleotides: TGTGCCAGCAGCTTAGCCGGCGGGGAGCTGTTTTTT.